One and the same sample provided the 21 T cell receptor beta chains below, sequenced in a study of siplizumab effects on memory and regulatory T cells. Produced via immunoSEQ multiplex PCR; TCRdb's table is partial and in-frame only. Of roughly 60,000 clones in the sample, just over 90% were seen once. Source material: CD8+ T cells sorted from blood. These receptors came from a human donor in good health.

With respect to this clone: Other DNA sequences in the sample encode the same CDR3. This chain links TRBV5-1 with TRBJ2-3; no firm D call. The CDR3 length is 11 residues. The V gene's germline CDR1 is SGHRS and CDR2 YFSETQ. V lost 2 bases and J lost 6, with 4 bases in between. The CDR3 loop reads CASSLGDTQYF. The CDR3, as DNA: TGCGCCAGCAGCTTAGGGGATACGCAGTATTTT. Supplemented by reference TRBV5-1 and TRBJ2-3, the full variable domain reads KAGVTQTPRYLIKTRGQQVTLSCSPISGHRSVSWYQQTPGQGLQFLFEYFSETQRNKGNFPGRFSGRQFSNSRSEMNVSTLELGDSALYLCASSLGDTQYFGPGTRLTVL.

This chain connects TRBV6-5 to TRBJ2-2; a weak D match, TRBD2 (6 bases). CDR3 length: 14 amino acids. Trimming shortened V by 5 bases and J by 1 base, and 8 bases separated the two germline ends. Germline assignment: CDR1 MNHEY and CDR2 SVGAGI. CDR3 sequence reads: CASSMGGNTGELFF. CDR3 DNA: TGTGCCAGCAGTATGGGGGGGAACACCGGGGAGCTGTTTTTT.

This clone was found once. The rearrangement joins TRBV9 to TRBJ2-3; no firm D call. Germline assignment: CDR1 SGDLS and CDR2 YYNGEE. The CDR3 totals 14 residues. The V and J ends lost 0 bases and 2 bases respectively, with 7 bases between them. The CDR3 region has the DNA TGTGCCAGCAGCGTAGTTGGGAACACAGATACGCAGTATTTT. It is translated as CASSVVGNTDTQYF.

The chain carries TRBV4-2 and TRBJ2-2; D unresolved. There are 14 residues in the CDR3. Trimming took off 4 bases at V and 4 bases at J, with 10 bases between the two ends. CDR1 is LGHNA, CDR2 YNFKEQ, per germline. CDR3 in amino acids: CASSPNYPTGELFF. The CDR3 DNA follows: TGTGCCAGCAGCCCCAACTACCCCACCGGGGAGCTGTTTTTT.

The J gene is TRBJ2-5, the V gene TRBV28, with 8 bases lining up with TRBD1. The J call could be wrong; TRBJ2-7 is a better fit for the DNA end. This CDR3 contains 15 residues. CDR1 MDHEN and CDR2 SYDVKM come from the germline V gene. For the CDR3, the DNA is TGTGCCAGTTTAGGCTTGGGACAGGAGGGCTACGAGCAGTACTTC. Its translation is CASLGLGQEGYEQYF.

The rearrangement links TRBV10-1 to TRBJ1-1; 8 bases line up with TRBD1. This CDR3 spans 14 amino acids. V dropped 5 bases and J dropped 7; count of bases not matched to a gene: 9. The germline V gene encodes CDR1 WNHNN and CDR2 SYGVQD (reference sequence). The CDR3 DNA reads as TGCGCCAGCAGTACCGGACAGGGTAGCGGTGAAGCTTTCTTT. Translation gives CASSTGQGSGEAFF.

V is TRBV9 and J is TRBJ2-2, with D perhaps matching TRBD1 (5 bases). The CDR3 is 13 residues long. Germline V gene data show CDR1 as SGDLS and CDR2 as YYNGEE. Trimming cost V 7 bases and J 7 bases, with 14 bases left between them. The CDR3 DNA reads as TGTGCCAGCTCAGGGTTGGCCGACGGGGAGCTGTTTTTT. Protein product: CASSGLADGELFF.

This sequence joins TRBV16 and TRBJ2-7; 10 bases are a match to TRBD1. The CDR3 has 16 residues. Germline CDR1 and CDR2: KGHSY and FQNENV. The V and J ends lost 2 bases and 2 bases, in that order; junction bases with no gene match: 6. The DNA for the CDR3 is TGTGCCAGCAGCCAAAAGGGGACAGGGGCTACCTACGAGCAGTACTTC. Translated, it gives CASSQKGTGATYEQYF.

For the CDR3, the DNA is TGTGCCAGCAGCAAAGAATACGACAGGGCCACTGGTGGGGCCCAGCATTTT. It codes for CASSKEYDRATGGAQHF. V is TRBV21-1 and J is TRBJ1-5; no DNA check was done on the table's D call, TRBD1. TRBV21-1 is reported as a pseudogene. CDR3 length: 17 residues.

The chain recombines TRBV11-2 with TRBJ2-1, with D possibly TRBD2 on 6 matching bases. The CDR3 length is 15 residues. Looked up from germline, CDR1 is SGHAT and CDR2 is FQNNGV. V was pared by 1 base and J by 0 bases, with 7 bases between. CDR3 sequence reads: CASSLAGGSYNEQFF. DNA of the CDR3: TGTGCCAGCAGCTTAGCCGGGGGCTCCTACAATGAGCAGTTCTTC.

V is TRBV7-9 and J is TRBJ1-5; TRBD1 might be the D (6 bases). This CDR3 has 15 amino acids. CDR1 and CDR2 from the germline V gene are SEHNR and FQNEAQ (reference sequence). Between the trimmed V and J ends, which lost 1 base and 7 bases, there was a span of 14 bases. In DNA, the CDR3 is TGTGCCAGCAGCTTAGGCGGCAGGGGTAAGCAGCCCCAGCATTTT. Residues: CASSLGGRGKQPQHF.

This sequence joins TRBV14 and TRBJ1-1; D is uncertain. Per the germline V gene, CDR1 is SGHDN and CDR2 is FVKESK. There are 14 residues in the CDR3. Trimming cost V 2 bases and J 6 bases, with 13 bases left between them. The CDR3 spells CASSQKNWLAEAFF. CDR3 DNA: TGTGCCAGCAGCCAAAAGAACTGGCTCGCTGAAGCTTTCTTT.

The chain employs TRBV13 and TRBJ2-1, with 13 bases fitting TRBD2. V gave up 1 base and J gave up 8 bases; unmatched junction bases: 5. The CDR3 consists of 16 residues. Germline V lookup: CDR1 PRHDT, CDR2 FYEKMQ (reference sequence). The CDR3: CASSLELAGGLDEQFF. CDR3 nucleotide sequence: TGTGCCAGCAGCTTAGAACTAGCGGGAGGGCTGGATGAGCAGTTCTTC.

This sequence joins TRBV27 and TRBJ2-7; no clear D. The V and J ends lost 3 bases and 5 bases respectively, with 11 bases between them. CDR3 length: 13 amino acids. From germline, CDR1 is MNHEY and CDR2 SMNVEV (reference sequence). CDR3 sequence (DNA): TGTGCCAGCAGTTTGGGGATTCGAAACGAGCAGTACTTC. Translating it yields CASSLGIRNEQYF.

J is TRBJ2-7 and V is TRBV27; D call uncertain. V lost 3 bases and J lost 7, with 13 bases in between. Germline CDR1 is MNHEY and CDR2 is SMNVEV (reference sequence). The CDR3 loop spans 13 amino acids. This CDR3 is CASSFGNPGEQYF. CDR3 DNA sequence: TGTGCCAGCAGTTTTGGTAATCCGGGTGAGCAGTACTTC.

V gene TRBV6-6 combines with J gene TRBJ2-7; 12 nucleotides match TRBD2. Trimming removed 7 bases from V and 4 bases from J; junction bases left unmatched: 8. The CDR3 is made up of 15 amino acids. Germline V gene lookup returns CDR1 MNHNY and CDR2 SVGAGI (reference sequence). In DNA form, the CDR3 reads TGTGCCAGCACTCGGACTAGCGGGATGTTTTACGAGCAGTACTTC. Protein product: CASTRTSGMFYEQYF.

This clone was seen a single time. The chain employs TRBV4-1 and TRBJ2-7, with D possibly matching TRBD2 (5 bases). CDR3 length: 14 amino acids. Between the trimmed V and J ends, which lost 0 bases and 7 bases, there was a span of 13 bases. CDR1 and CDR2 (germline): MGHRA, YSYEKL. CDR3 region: CASSQDYPRGEQYF. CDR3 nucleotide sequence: TGCGCCAGCAGCCAAGATTATCCGAGAGGGGAGCAGTACTTC.

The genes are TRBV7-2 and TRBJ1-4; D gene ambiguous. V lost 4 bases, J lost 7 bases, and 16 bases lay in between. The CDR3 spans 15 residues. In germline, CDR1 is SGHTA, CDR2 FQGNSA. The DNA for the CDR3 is TGTGCCAGCAGCTCCGAAGGAAGATGGGGTGAAAAACTGTTTTTT. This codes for CASSSEGRWGEKLFF. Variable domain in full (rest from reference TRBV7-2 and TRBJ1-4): GAGVSQSPSNKVTEKGKDVELRCDPISGHTALYWYRQSLGQGLEFLIYFQGNSAPDKSGLPSDRFSAERTGGSVSTLTIQRTQQEDSAVYLCASSSEGRWGEKLFFGSGTQLSVL.

DNA of the CDR3: TGTGCCAGCAGCCCACTAGCGGGAGGGCCTGACACCGGGGAGCTGTTTTTT. It codes for CASSPLAGGPDTGELFF. This chain connects TRBV9 to TRBJ2-2, with 13 bases lining up with TRBD2. The V and J ends lost 4 bases and 3 bases, in that order; junction bases with no gene match: 6. The CDR3 covers 17 residues. Germline V CDR1 and CDR2: SGDLS, YYNGEE.

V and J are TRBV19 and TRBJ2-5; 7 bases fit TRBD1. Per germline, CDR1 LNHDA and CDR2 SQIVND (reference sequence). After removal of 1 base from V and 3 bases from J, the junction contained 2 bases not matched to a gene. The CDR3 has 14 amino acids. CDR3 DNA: TGTGCCAGTAGTATAGGGACAGGAGAAGAGACCCAGTACTTC. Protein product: CASSIGTGEETQYF.

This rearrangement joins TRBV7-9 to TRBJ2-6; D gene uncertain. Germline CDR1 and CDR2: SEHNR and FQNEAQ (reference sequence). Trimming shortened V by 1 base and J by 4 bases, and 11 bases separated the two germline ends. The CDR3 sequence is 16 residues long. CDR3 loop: CASSLVQVAGANVLTF. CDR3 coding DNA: TGTGCCAGCAGCTTAGTCCAGGTAGCCGGGGCCAACGTCCTGACTTTC.